This is a list of T cell receptor beta chains from one sample in a study of lymphopenia after photon versus proton radiotherapy. TCRdb keeps only in-frame clones here, not all; method: immunoSEQ multiplex PCR. The table lists about 29,000 clones, 80% to 90% of them singletons. The specimen comprised peripheral blood, sampled from a patient treated with proton-based radiotherapy. The receptors shown here come from an older woman with cholangiocarcinoma. Some clones in this sample may be carry-over from other donors' samples. CDR3s include the opening cysteine and the closing phenylalanine or tryptophan. Fields, in order: V gene, J gene, clone size, D gene, CDR3 DNA, CDR3 protein. D genes are given only for firm matches. Clone size, where shown, is once, few, many, or a class for clones that have expanded.

v_gene: TRBV6-5
j_gene: TRBJ1-4
abundance: once
d_gene: NA
CDR3nt: TGTGCCAGCAGTTACATTCAAGGGTCGGGTGAAAAACTGTTTTTT
CDR3aa: CASSYIQGSGEKLFF

v_gene: TRBV5-1
j_gene: TRBJ1-5
abundance: NA
d_gene: NA
CDR3nt: TGCGCCAGCAGCTTGGGGGACATATTTAACAATCAGCCCCAGCATTTT
CDR3aa: CASSLGDIFNNQPQHF

v_gene: TRBV14
j_gene: TRBJ1-4
abundance: NA
d_gene: NA
CDR3nt: TGTGCCAGCTCAGGGGTACCGCGTGAAAAACTGTTTTTT
CDR3aa: CASSGVPREKLFF

v_gene: TRBV5-1
j_gene: TRBJ1-6
abundance: NA
d_gene: NA
CDR3nt: TGCGCCAGCAGTTCAGAGCCCAATTCACCCCTCCACTTT
CDR3aa: CASSSEPNSPLHF

v_gene: TRBV2
j_gene: TRBJ1-5
abundance: few
d_gene: NA
CDR3nt: TGTGCCGCCGGCGGACAGACCGATCAGCCCCAGCATTTT
CDR3aa: CAAGGQTDQPQHF

v_gene: TRBV5-6
j_gene: TRBJ2-1
abundance: NA
d_gene: NA
CDR3nt: TGTGCCAGCAGCTACGACTACAATGAGCAGTTCTTC
CDR3aa: CASSYDYNEQFF

v_gene: TRBV30
j_gene: TRBJ2-4
abundance: few
d_gene: TRBD1
CDR3nt: TGTGCCTGGGGAGGGACAGGGGGCATTCAGTACTTC
CDR3aa: CAWGGTGGIQYF

v_gene: TRBV19
j_gene: TRBJ1-3
abundance: NA
d_gene: NA
CDR3nt: TGTGCCAGTAACTCCGGTGGAAACACCATATATTTT
CDR3aa: CASNSGGNTIYF

v_gene: TRBV5-4
j_gene: TRBJ1-5
abundance: once
d_gene: NA
CDR3nt: TGTGCCAGCAGCTTAATGCGCCATAGCAATCAGCCCCAGCATTTT
CDR3aa: CASSLMRHSNQPQHF

v_gene: TRBV11-3
j_gene: TRBJ2-2
abundance: NA
d_gene: TRBD2
CDR3nt: TGTGCCAGCAGCGCCGGACTAGCGGGAGGATCCGGGGAGCTGTTTTTT
CDR3aa: CASSAGLAGGSGELFF

v_gene: TRBV2
j_gene: TRBJ1-5
abundance: few
d_gene: TRBD1
CDR3nt: TGTGCCAGCTCTATGCAGGGGGGCACAGTCGGTCAGCCCCAGCATTTT
CDR3aa: CASSMQGGTVGQPQHF

v_gene: TRBV14
j_gene: TRBJ2-1
abundance: once
d_gene: TRBD2
CDR3nt: TGTGCCAGCAGCCCTCTAGCGGGAGGGCCCAATGAGCAGTTCTTC
CDR3aa: CASSPLAGGPNEQFF

v_gene: TRBV18
j_gene: TRBJ2-1
abundance: few
d_gene: TRBD2
CDR3nt: TGTGCCAGCTCACCACCGACTAGCGGGAGGCAAGACAATGAGCAGTTCTTC
CDR3aa: CASSPPTSGRQDNEQFF

v_gene: TRBV27
j_gene: TRBJ2-1
abundance: NA
d_gene: NA
CDR3nt: TGTGCCAGCAGTTTAAGCCGGTACAATGAGCAGTTCTTC
CDR3aa: CASSLSRYNEQFF

v_gene: TRBV5-6
j_gene: TRBJ2-3
abundance: NA
d_gene: NA
CDR3nt: TGTGCCAGCAGCTGGGGATCCACAGATACGCAGTATTTT
CDR3aa: CASSWGSTDTQYF

v_gene: TRBV6-4
j_gene: TRBJ2-1
abundance: NA
d_gene: TRBD2
CDR3nt: TGTGCCAGCAAAGACCTAGCGGGGGGCAATGAGCAGTTCTTC
CDR3aa: CASKDLAGGNEQFF

v_gene: TRBV18
j_gene: TRBJ1-3
abundance: NA
d_gene: NA
CDR3nt: TGTGCCAGCTCATCAGGGACCGCAGACTCTGGAAACACCATATATTTT
CDR3aa: CASSSGTADSGNTIYF

v_gene: TRBV19
j_gene: TRBJ1-1
abundance: few
d_gene: NA
CDR3nt: TGTGCCAGTAGTATAGACAGGATGAACACTGAAGCTTTCTTT
CDR3aa: CASSIDRMNTEAFF

v_gene: TRBV6-1
j_gene: TRBJ1-2
abundance: NA
d_gene: NA
CDR3nt: TGTGCCAGCAGTCGGCCGACGGACCCTAACTATGGCTACACCTTC
CDR3aa: CASSRPTDPNYGYTF

v_gene: TRBV11-2
j_gene: TRBJ2-2
abundance: NA
d_gene: NA
CDR3nt: TGTGCCAGCAGCTTAAAGGGAACGGCAGGAGCGGCGAACACCGGGGAGCTGTTTTTT
CDR3aa: CASSLKGTAGAANTGELFF

v_gene: TRBV2
j_gene: TRBJ2-1
abundance: NA
d_gene: NA
CDR3nt: TGTGCCAGCAGCCCTAGGTATTCCTACAATGAGCAGTTCTTC
CDR3aa: CASSPRYSYNEQFF

v_gene: TRBV29-1
j_gene: TRBJ1-1
abundance: NA
d_gene: TRBD1
CDR3nt: TGCAGCGTTGAAGAGCCAGGGGGGAACACTGAAGCTTTCTTT
CDR3aa: CSVEEPGGNTEAFF

v_gene: TRBV5-5
j_gene: TRBJ2-7
abundance: few
d_gene: NA
CDR3nt: TGTGCCAGCAGCTTGGTACAGGGATTTGGCGAGCAGTACTTC
CDR3aa: CASSLVQGFGEQYF

v_gene: TRBV29-1
j_gene: TRBJ1-4
abundance: NA
d_gene: NA
CDR3nt: TGCAGCGTGGGCGAGGATGAAAAACTGTTTTTT
CDR3aa: CSVGEDEKLFF

v_gene: TRBV5-6
j_gene: TRBJ2-7
abundance: few
d_gene: NA
CDR3nt: TGTGCCAGCGCGGGGCCCCGTTTCGGCGAGCAGTACTTC
CDR3aa: CASAGPRFGEQYF

v_gene: TRBV5-5
j_gene: TRBJ1-5
abundance: NA
d_gene: NA
CDR3nt: TGTGCCAGCAGCTCGCCCCATGGGACCCAGCATTTT
CDR3aa: CASSSPHGTQHF

v_gene: TRBV7-3
j_gene: TRBJ2-2
abundance: NA
d_gene: TRBD1
CDR3nt: TGTGCCAGCAGCCCGCGACCGGGACAGGGGGCTCCCGGGGAGCTGTTTTTT
CDR3aa: CASSPRPGQGAPGELFF

v_gene: TRBV7-9
j_gene: TRBJ2-3
abundance: NA
d_gene: TRBD2
CDR3nt: TGTGCCAGCAGCCCCACTAGCGGGAGTGGAGATACGCAGTATTTT
CDR3aa: CASSPTSGSGDTQYF

v_gene: TRBV19
j_gene: TRBJ2-1
abundance: NA
d_gene: TRBD2
CDR3nt: TGTGCCAGTAGTCCCGAGGGGTGGGGACTAGCGGGAGGGCCAGGTTACAATGAGCAGTTCTTC
CDR3aa: CASSPEGWGLAGGPGYNEQFF

v_gene: TRBV5-1
j_gene: TRBJ1-1
abundance: NA
d_gene: NA
CDR3nt: TGCGCCAGCAGCTTAAAAAACACTGAAGCTTTCTTT
CDR3aa: CASSLKNTEAFF

v_gene: TRBV5-4
j_gene: TRBJ2-3
abundance: NA
d_gene: TRBD2
CDR3nt: TGTGCCAGCAGCTTGCGTGCTAGCGGGGGACCACGCGTTACGCAGTATTTT
CDR3aa: CASSLRASGGPRVTQYF

v_gene: TRBV5-1
j_gene: TRBJ1-5
abundance: NA
d_gene: TRBD1
CDR3nt: TGCGCCAGCAGCTGGACAGGGTATCAGCCCCAGCATTTT
CDR3aa: CASSWTGYQPQHF

v_gene: TRBV7-3
j_gene: TRBJ1-1
abundance: NA
d_gene: NA
CDR3nt: TGTGCCAGCAGGGATCAGGACACTGAAGCTTTCTTT
CDR3aa: CASRDQDTEAFF

v_gene: TRBV28
j_gene: TRBJ1-5
abundance: NA
d_gene: NA
CDR3nt: TGTGCCAGCAGTTTGGGGGACCCCAATCAGCCCCAGCATTTT
CDR3aa: CASSLGDPNQPQHF

v_gene: TRBV6-1
j_gene: TRBJ2-7
abundance: NA
d_gene: NA
CDR3nt: TGTGCCAGTAGGCTAGCCTTCTACGAGCAGTACTTC
CDR3aa: CASRLAFYEQYF

v_gene: TRBV5-6
j_gene: TRBJ2-2
abundance: NA
d_gene: TRBD1
CDR3nt: TGTGCCAGCAGTTACAGGGGAGACGGGGAGCTGTTTTTT
CDR3aa: CASSYRGDGELFF

v_gene: TRBV6-5
j_gene: TRBJ2-6
abundance: NA
d_gene: NA
CDR3nt: TGTGCCAGCAGGCCGTTGGGATCTGGGGCCAACGTCCTGACTTTC
CDR3aa: CASRPLGSGANVLTF

v_gene: TRBV6-1
j_gene: TRBJ1-4
abundance: NA
d_gene: NA
CDR3nt: TGTGCCAGCTTGGACACAGGGTCGCATAATCAACTGTTTTTT
CDR3aa: CASLDTGSHNQLFF